The 25 T cell receptor beta chains below all came from one sample that was sequenced in a study of T cells in Graves' hyperthyroidism and ophthalmopathy. Amplified TCR beta CDR3 regions derived from RNA transcripts. When the TCR CDR3 underwent first-round RT-PCR, the HTBI primer set was used. TCRdb independently ran MiXCR on the multiplex PCR reads; one entry per CDR3 protein. The profile covers hundreds of thousands of distinct CDR3 sequences, with less than 45% appearing a single time and less than 8.5% taken by the ten largest. Sequencing was done on a sample of peripheral blood or thyroid tissue (not recorded which). The receptors were sampled from an adult man with Graves' disease, either hyperthyroidism or ophthalmopathy (not recorded which).

Concerning this clonotype: A junction boundary mismatches the germline segment, possibly from a read error. The chain joins TRBV10-1 to TRBJ1-6; 11 bases agree with TRBD1. The CDR3 spans 14 residues. Per germline, CDR1 WNHNN and CDR2 SYGVQD (reference sequence). The CDR3 spells CATSEGTGGSPLHF. CDR3 sequence (DNA): TGCGCCACCAGTGAGGGGACAGGGGGATCACCCCTCCACTTT.

V is TRBV2 and J is TRBJ2-2; D call uncertain. Per the germline V gene, CDR1 is SNHLY and CDR2 is FYNNEI. Trimming shortened V by 9 bases and J by 5 bases, and 22 bases separated the two germline ends. The CDR3 extends over 16 amino acids. The CDR3 DNA reads TGTGCCAGTACGTCGCTTGGGCAGAGTGGGACCGGGGAGCTGTTTTTT. Its protein product is CASTSLGQSGTGELFF. Full variable domain (rest looked up from reference TRBV2 and TRBJ2-2): EPEVTQTPSHQVTQMGQEVILRCVPISNHLYFYWYRQILGQKVEFLVSFYNNEISEKSEIFDDQFSVERPDGSNFTLKIRSTKLEDSAMYFCASTSLGQSGTGELFFGEGSRLTVL.

The rearrangement links TRBV10-3 to TRBJ1-3; TRBD1 is a possible D gene (5 bases). Per the germline V gene, CDR1 is ENHRY and CDR2 is SYGVKD. The CDR3 runs to 13 residues. The CDR3 reads CAVGTVSGNTIYF. The CDR3, as DNA: TGTGCTGTAGGGACGGTGTCTGGAAACACCATATATTTT.

The chain links TRBV4-1 to TRBJ1-5, with 7 bases lining up with TRBD1. Germline V gene lookup returns CDR1 MGHRA and CDR2 YSYEKL. V was pared by 0 bases and J by 0 bases, with 5 bases of the junction left unmatched. This CDR3 comprises 17 residues. CDR3 nucleotides: TGCGCCAGCAGCCAAGATCGCGGACAGGATAGCAATCAGCCCCAGCATTTT. It is translated as CASSQDRGQDSNQPQHF.

CDR3 in DNA: TGCAGCGTCCGGGACAGGGGGGCCCACGAGCAGTACTTC. Protein product: CSVRDRGAHEQYF. The gene calls are TRBV29-1 and TRBJ2-7; 11 positions agree with TRBD1. This CDR3 region has 13 residues. Germline CDR1 is SQVTM and CDR2 is ANQGSEA. With V trimmed by 6 bases and J by 5 bases, 6 bases remained unmatched.

This clonotype has a handful of counts. The chain is built from TRBV3-1 and TRBJ1-1; D uncertain. V lost 0 bases, J lost 4 bases, and 12 bases lay in between. The CDR3 consists of 15 residues. Germline CDR1 and CDR2: LGHDT and YNNKEL (reference sequence). CDR3 in amino acids: CASSQDPGRSTEAFF. CDR3 nucleotides: TGTGCCAGCAGCCAAGACCCAGGACGGAGCACTGAAGCTTTCTTT.

This clonotype was counted once. This chain connects TRBV29-1 to TRBJ1-6; TRBD1 is a possible D gene (5 bases). Per germline, CDR1 SQVTM and CDR2 ANQGSEA. The CDR3 covers 13 residues. V gave up 4 bases and J gave up 11 bases, with 15 bases separating them. This chain's CDR3 is CSVVGGADAPLHF. In nucleotides, the CDR3 is TGCAGCGTTGTGGGAGGGGCGGATGCACCCCTCCACTTT.

V usage is TRBV7-9 and J usage is TRBJ2-7; D not certain. The V end was cut by 5 bases, the J end by 3 bases, with 20 bases between. There are 16 residues in the CDR3. Germline CDR1 reads SEHNR; CDR2 reads FQNEAQ (reference sequence). Here the CDR3 reads CASSVSLRTRNYEQYF. The CDR3 DNA is TGTGCCAGCAGCGTTTCCCTACGGACCCGTAACTACGAGCAGTACTTC.

On this clonotype: This clone may be a read error of a much larger clone one base away. The chain couples TRBV7-9 to TRBJ1-6; no firm D call. CDR3 length: 16 amino acids. Germline V gene data show CDR1 as SEHNR and CDR2 as FQNEAQ (reference sequence). Deletions cut 1 base from V and 7 bases from J, with 14 bases between. CDR3 coding DNA: TGTGCCAGCAGCTTAGGAATGCCGGGTCCGAATTCACCCCTCCACTTT. Protein product: CASSLGMPGPNSPLHF.

V and J are TRBV20-1 and TRBJ1-5; a possible D gene is TRBD1 (6 bases). V was pared by 2 bases and J by 1 base, with 15 bases between. CDR3 length: 16 residues. In germline, CDR1 is DFQATT, CDR2 SNEGSKA (reference sequence). This CDR3 is CSARPTVQGSNQPQHF. The CDR3 nucleotides are TGCAGTGCTAGACCCACCGTACAGGGAAGCAATCAGCCCCAGCATTTT.

The CDR3 coding sequence is TGTGCTAGAGATACAGGGACCTACGAGCAGTACTTC. Translating gives CARDTGTYEQYF. This chain links TRBV2 with TRBJ2-7; a weak D match, TRBD1 (6 bases). CDR1 SNHLY and CDR2 FYNNEI come from the germline V gene. The CDR3 length is 12 residues. The full variable domain, completed using reference TRBV2 and TRBJ2-7, is EPEVTQTPSHQVTQMGQEVILRCVPISNHLYFYWYRQILGQKVEFLVSFYNNEISEKSEIFDDQFSVERPDGSNFTLKIRSTKLEDSAMYFCARDTGTYEQYFGPGTRLTVT.

The chain is built from TRBV7-9 and TRBJ1-1, with TRBD1 matching over 8 bases. CDR3 size: 16 residues. Losses at the gene ends were 8 bases for V and 1 base for J; bases not matched to a gene: 12. Germline V lookup: CDR1 SEHNR, CDR2 FQNEAQ (reference sequence). This CDR3 reads CASSPSRGLENTEAFF. The CDR3, as DNA: TGTGCCAGCTCACCAAGCAGGGGGCTCGAGAACACTGAAGCTTTCTTT.

The chain joins TRBV6-1 to TRBJ1-5; possibly TRBD1 for D (6 bases). Germline CDR1 is MNHNS and CDR2 is SASEGT. This CDR3 has 15 residues. V was pared by 8 bases and J by 0 bases, with 14 bases between. CDR3 DNA sequence: TGTGCCAGCGGCTTGACAGGAGATAGCAATCAGCCCCAGCATTTT. Encoded protein: CASGLTGDSNQPQHF.

At least ten counts were recorded for this clonotype. The chain employs TRBV13 and TRBJ2-7; possibly TRBD1 for D (5 bases). The CDR3 consists of 14 residues. Germline assignment: CDR1 PRHDT and CDR2 FYEKMQ (reference sequence). The V and J ends lost 7 bases and 1 base respectively, with 14 bases between them. The CDR3: CASNSGSRSYEQYF. For the CDR3, the DNA is TGTGCCAGCAACTCAGGGTCACGTTCCTACGAGCAGTACTTC.

This clonotype was seen ten or more times. The V and J genes are TRBV15 and TRBJ1-2; the D is unclear. CDR1 and CDR2 from the germline V gene are LNHNV and YYDKDF (reference sequence). The CDR3 runs 13 residues. Trimming removed 5 bases at V and 5 bases at J, with 12 bases between. The CDR3, as DNA: TGTGCCACCAGCGACCCGGGCCATTATGGCTACACCTTC. Translating gives CATSDPGHYGYTF.

At least ten counts were recorded for this clonotype. The chain uses TRBV20-1 and TRBJ1-2; no firm D call. CDR1 and CDR2 (germline): DFQATT, SNEGSKA (reference sequence). Trimming shortened V by 1 base and J by 4 bases, and 7 bases separated the two germline ends. The CDR3 is 12 residues long. The CDR3 region is CSARVESYGYTF. Written as DNA, the CDR3 is TGCAGTGCTAGAGTAGAAAGCTATGGCTACACCTTC.

As DNA, the CDR3 is TGTGCCAGCAGCCGAGGACGGGGGATGGATGGCTACACCTTC. Amino acids: CASSRGRGMDGYTF. The V and J genes are TRBV7-3 and TRBJ1-2, with a possible D match to TRBD1 (5 bases). The CDR3 has 14 amino acids. V lost 5 bases and J 6 bases, leaving 16 bases between the germline ends. In germline, CDR1 is SGHTA, CDR2 FQGTGA.

As to this clonotype: A much larger clone is a single base away; this may be a read error. The CDR3 is CAASDSGTYEQYF. Here the CDR3 DNA reads TGTGCCGCCAGTGATAGCGGAACCTACGAGCAGTACTTC. The chain employs TRBV24-1 and TRBJ2-7; perhaps TRBD2 as D (6 bases). This CDR3 is built from 13 residues. CDR1 and CDR2 (germline): KGHDR, SFDVKD.

This clonotype has only a few counts. CDR3 region: CASRAGQGAETQYF. The CDR3 coding sequence is TGTGCCAGTAGAGCGGGACAGGGGGCAGAGACCCAGTACTTC. The V call is TRBV19, the J call TRBJ2-5, with 12 bases aligning to TRBD1. This CDR3 comprises 14 residues. The germline gives CDR1 LNHDA, CDR2 SQIVND (reference sequence). After removal of 6 bases from V and 4 bases from J, the junction contained 3 bases not matched to a gene.

The gene calls are TRBV7-3 and TRBJ2-3; 9 nucleotides line up with TRBD2. The CDR3 loop spans 15 amino acids. CDR1 and CDR2 (germline): SGHTA, FQGTGA. V trimming: 4 bases; J trimming: 1 base; junction bases outside the gene matches: 3. The CDR3 loop reads CASSWAGGGTDTQYF. Here the CDR3 DNA reads TGTGCCAGCAGCTGGGCGGGGGGGGGCACAGATACGCAGTATTTT. Drawing the rest from reference TRBV7-3 and TRBJ2-3, the complete variable domain is GAGVSQTPSNKVTEKGKYVELRCDPISGHTALYWYRQSLGQGPEFLIYFQGTGAADDSGLPNDRFFAVRPEGSVSTLKIQRTERGDSAVYLCASSWAGGGTDTQYFGPGTRLTVL.

There are many counts of this clonotype. CDR3 nucleotides: TGTGCCAGCAGCAAAACGTCCAACGAGCAGTACTTC. It yields the protein CASSKTSNEQYF. The chain has TRBV7-9 and TRBJ2-7; D ambiguous. The CDR3 spans 12 residues. CDR1 and CDR2 (germline): SEHNR, FQNEAQ (reference sequence). V lost 5 bases, J lost 5 bases, and 10 bases lay in between.

The gene calls are TRBV20-1 and TRBJ2-7; TRBD1 agrees at 9 bases. This CDR3 spans 13 amino acids. V lost 4 bases to trimming and J lost 5 bases; unmatched junction nucleotides: 6. Per the germline V gene, CDR1 is DFQATT and CDR2 is SNEGSKA (reference sequence). The CDR3 sequence is CSATGQGSHEQYF. In DNA form, the CDR3 reads TGCAGTGCTACGGGACAGGGATCCCACGAGCAGTACTTC.

The chain joins TRBV2 to TRBJ2-7, with TRBD1 identical over 9 bases. Trimming at V came to 1 base and at J to 9 bases, leaving 4 bases not matched to a gene. Germline lookup yields CDR1 SNHLY and CDR2 FYNNEI. The length of the CDR3 is 13 residues. CDR3 protein: CASSEVGGQGQYF. DNA for the CDR3: TGTGCCAGCAGTGAAGTGGGGGGACAGGGGCAGTACTTC. Variable domain in full (rest from reference TRBV2 and TRBJ2-7): EPEVTQTPSHQVTQMGQEVILRCVPISNHLYFYWYRQILGQKVEFLVSFYNNEISEKSEIFDDQFSVERPDGSNFTLKIRSTKLEDSAMYFCASSEVGGQGQYFGPGTRLTVT.

About this clonotype itself: This could be a read error, since a much larger clone is one nucleotide away. The rearrangement links TRBV29-1 to TRBJ2-7; no reliable D call. Germline CDR1 is SQVTM and CDR2 is ANQGSEA. CDR3 length: 13 residues. V gave up 2 bases and J gave up 2 bases, with 10 bases separating them. This CDR3 is CSVETRRPYEQYF. DNA of the CDR3: TGCAGCGTTGAAACCCGTAGGCCCTACGAGCAGTACTTC.

The gene calls are TRBV19 and TRBJ1-2, with D perhaps TRBD1 (5 bases). Per germline, CDR1 LNHDA and CDR2 SQIVND (reference sequence). This CDR3 has 15 amino acids. Between the trimmed V and J ends, which lost 3 bases and 4 bases, there was a span of 15 bases. The DNA for the CDR3 is TGTGCCAGTAGTATCGTGTCCGGGACGCCCTATGGCTACACCTTC. Protein: CASSIVSGTPYGYTF.